This T cell receptor (beta chain) comes out of a study of Graves' ophthalmopathy and Graves' hyperthyroidism. Study background: Researchers obtained peripheral blood at initial diagnosis, before any treatment had begun.

A roughly 10 ml volume of fresh peripheral blood provided the PBMCs. A few counts support this clonotype. As yet, its antigen is unknown. General observations from the study: Using a 13-signature model, the authors split ophthalmopathy from stable hyperthyroidism, with 85% to 90% sensitivity and approximately 78% specificity.

For repertoire sequencing, the TCR beta CDR3 regions were amplified from RNA transcripts. HTBI primers served in a first-round RT-PCR, which a second-round multiplex PCR followed. TCRdb itself ran the multiplex PCR reads through MiXCR, one entry per CDR3 protein. Among hundreds of thousands of distinct CDR3 sequences listed, roughly 40% were seen once. This CDR3 comprises 16 residues. CDR1 and CDR2 (germline): SGHAT, FQDESV (reference sequence). Trimming took 5 bases from V and 5 from J, leaving 16 bases between them. The sequenced material came from peripheral blood. The chain employs TRBV11-1 and TRBJ2-6; perhaps TRBD1 as D (6 bases). The TCR sequence derives from an adult man with Graves' ophthalmopathy. CDR3 loop: CASSGHRAGWANVLTF. The CDR3, as DNA: TGTGCCAGCAGCGGCCACAGGGCTGGGTGGGCCAACGTCCTGACTTTC. Together with reference TRBV11-1 and TRBJ2-6, the CDR3 gives the full variable domain: EAEVAQSPRYKITEKSQAVAFWCDPISGHATLYWYRQILGQGPELLVQFQDESVVDDSQLPKDRFSAERLKGVDSTLKIQPAELGDSAMYLCASSGHRAGWANVLTFGAGSRLTVL.